The rows below give T cell receptor beta chains drawn from one sample of a study of T cells after yellow fever vaccination. One entry per CDR3 protein results from TCRdb running MiXCR on the 5' RACE reads. In the table there are about 400,000 distinct CDR3 sequences, about 6.2% of which are singletons. This specimen consisted of PBMCs, obtained 5 days after the yellow fever booster vaccination. Source of these receptors: a man aged 25-45 years who received the YFV17D yellow fever vaccine. The CDR3 runs from the conserved cysteine through the conserved F or W. Each record gives: clone size, V gene, J gene, CDR3 protein. Rows may omit the clone size; those that give it use once, few, many or a size class.

>-|TRBV20-1|TRBJ2-1
CSARALHEQFF
>-|TRBV6-2/TRBV6-3|TRBJ2-5
CASTQGGQKETQYF
>-|TRBV18|TRBJ2-1
CASSPQAGTQFF
>-|TRBV5-1|TRBJ2-4
CASSLGLSVSKNIQYF
>few|TRBV20-1|TRBJ2-7
CSARGLAVSAGPLSYEQYF
>-|TRBV5-4|TRBJ2-3
CASSLSWQATRDTQYF
>-|TRBV29-1|TRBJ2-5
CSVPRGWTARGQYF
>-|TRBV18|TRBJ2-5
CASAFIRAVTAQETQYF
>few|TRBV12-3/TRBV12-4|TRBJ2-1
CASTLRSGSYNEQFF
>-|TRBV11-2|TRBJ2-1
CASSLEKTYNEQFF
>-|TRBV7-6|TRBJ1-1
CASSLGADRANFF
>-|TRBV30|TRBJ1-4
CAWSYGTIYEKLFF
>many|TRBV29-1|TRBJ2-5
CSGSLTGRETQYF
>-|TRBV19|TRBJ2-7
CATLGQYEQYF
>many|TRBV5-1|TRBJ2-7
CASSFPGINEQYF
>few|TRBV7-2|TRBJ2-7
CASSLALRGHEQYF
>few|TRBV6-1|TRBJ1-6
CASIRQKNSPLHF
>many|TRBV7-9|TRBJ2-7
CASSFGQDYEQYF
>-|TRBV6-5|TRBJ2-7
CASSYTGDGYEQYF
>-|TRBV20-1|TRBJ2-3
CCARDLGQRTGKGTDTQYF
>many|TRBV2|TRBJ2-1
CASIGQGYNEQFF
>-|TRBV29-1|TRBJ1-2
CSVPDGGDYGYTF